The 14 T cell receptor beta chains given below trace back to one sample, sequenced in a study of a mutant IDH1 vaccine in newly diagnosed glioma. TCRdb's copy holds only in-frame clones and misses some; the assay was immunoSEQ multiplex PCR. The repertoire has tens of thousands of clones, roughly 85% of them found once; the top ten carry approximately 2.6%. This sample's time point: baseline, week 1 (first vaccination visit). Regarding treatment: pre-vaccination baseline after standard-of-care therapy. Here the sequenced sample was PBMCs, taken from a glioma patient treated with radiotherapy, temozolomide or both. Receptors were obtained from a man younger than 40 with glioma.

This chain uses TRBV10-1 with TRBJ1-6, with 10 bases identical to TRBD1. CDR3 length: 14 amino acids. CDR1 is WNHNN, CDR2 SYGVQD, per germline (reference sequence). The V gene end was trimmed by 10 bases and the J gene end by 7 bases; junction bases not matched to a gene: 7. For the CDR3, the DNA is TGCGCCATCAAGACAGGGGGCTGGAATTCACCCCTCCACTTT. Its protein is CAIKTGGWNSPLHF.

The chain employs TRBV23-1 and TRBJ1-6, with a tentative D call TRBD1 (6 bases). TRBV23-1 is assigned to the ORF class and has an uncertain function. The CDR3 is made up of 17 amino acids. Deletions cut 4 bases from V and 10 bases from J, with 23 bases between. CDR3 amino acids: CASSPLPCRDTRSPLHF. The CDR3 region has the DNA TGCGCCAGCAGTCCATTACCTTGCCGGGACACGAGGTCACCCCTCCACTTT.

The chain is built from TRBV2 and TRBJ2-3; a weak D match, TRBD2 (5 bases). With 6 bases removed from V and 6 bases from J, the gap between germline ends came to 19 bases. The CDR3 covers 15 residues. CDR1 SNHLY and CDR2 FYNNEI come from the germline V gene. The DNA for the CDR3 is TGTGCCAGCAGCCATAAAAACGGGATCACGGATACGCAGTATTTT. Protein: CASSHKNGITDTQYF.

V usage is TRBV11-3 and J usage is TRBJ2-5, with 7 bases identical to TRBD1. The V gene's germline CDR1 is SGHNT and CDR2 YENEEA. The CDR3 runs to 15 residues. V lost 2 bases and J lost 4; bases outside the gene matches: 7. The CDR3 DNA reads as TGTGCCAGCAGCTTAACAGAACGACAGGGAGAGACCCAGTACTTC. This gives the protein CASSLTERQGETQYF.

The gene calls are TRBV6-1 and TRBJ2-3; D is possibly TRBD2 (6 bases). CDR1 is MNHNS and CDR2 is SASEGT in the germline V gene. The V gene lost 0 bases and the J gene lost 4 bases, with 20 bases spanning the gap. The CDR3 consists of 18 residues. The CDR3 DNA follows: TGTGCCAGCAGTGAAGCGTTTCCACGCAGTTGGGGGGCAGATACGCAGTATTTT. This encodes CASSEAFPRSWGADTQYF.

The gene calls are TRBV5-1 and TRBJ1-1, with TRBD1 as a possible D gene (5 bases). CDR3 length: 14 amino acids. Trimming left V 2 bases short and J 0 bases short, with 8 bases between. CDR1 SGHRS and CDR2 YFSETQ come from the germline V gene. The CDR3 DNA reads TGCGCCAGCAGCTTAGGGGTCCTGAACACTGAAGCTTTCTTT. Protein: CASSLGVLNTEAFF.

V gene TRBV4-2 combines with J gene TRBJ1-1; a weak D match, TRBD1 (5 bases). This CDR3 has 14 residues. Germline CDR1 reads LGHNA; CDR2 reads YNFKEQ. V was pared by 5 bases and J by 6 bases, with 16 bases between. The CDR3 bases are TGTGCCAGCAGCTTGGTTGGGGAAGGGGCTGAAGCTTTCTTT. Translated: CASSLVGEGAEAFF.

The chain recombines TRBV15 with TRBJ2-3; the D gene is possibly TRBD1 (5 bases). V lost 8 bases, J lost 6 bases, and 12 bases lay in between. CDR3 length equals 12 residues. In germline, CDR1 is LNHNV, CDR2 YYDKDF (reference sequence). CDR3 nucleotides: TGTGCCACCGCGGCAGGGATGGATACGCAGTATTTT. Translated: CATAAGMDTQYF.

This clone has more than one count but fewer than ten. The gene calls are TRBV4-1 and TRBJ2-2; D not certain. Trimming stripped 9 bases from V and 2 bases from J, with 10 bases between. The CDR3 extends over 13 amino acids. Germline-derived CDR1 and CDR2 are MGHRA and YSYEKL. The CDR3 nucleotides are TGCGCCAGAACCAGGTTTAACACCGGGGAGCTGTTTTTT. Its translation is CARTRFNTGELFF.

This clone turned up a few times. The rearrangement uses TRBV27 and TRBJ1-5; D is uncertain. V gave up 2 bases and J gave up 2 bases, with 7 bases separating them. The CDR3 sequence is 14 residues long. Germline V gives CDR1 MNHEY, CDR2 SMNVEV (reference sequence). CDR3 residues: CASSLNKRNQPQHF. CDR3 DNA: TGTGCCAGCAGTTTAAACAAGCGCAATCAGCCCCAGCATTTT.

V and J are TRBV5-1 and TRBJ2-7; tentative D call: TRBD1 (6 bases). Germline-derived CDR1 and CDR2 are SGHRS and YFSETQ. The CDR3 is 15 residues long. V lost 0 bases and J 5 bases, leaving 15 bases between the germline ends. CDR3 in amino acids: CASSLAPGAFNEQYF. CDR3 in DNA: TGCGCCAGCAGCTTGGCCCCAGGGGCTTTTAACGAGCAGTACTTC.

The V call is TRBV5-7, the J call TRBJ2-7, with 9 bases fitting TRBD1. TRBV5-7 is recorded as an ORF, its role being uncertain. Losses at the gene ends were 4 bases for V and 6 bases for J; bases not matched to a gene: 5. The CDR3 length is 13 residues. DNA of the CDR3: TGTGCCAGCAGCCGGGACAGGGCCGGCGAGCAGTACTTC. Translated, it gives CASSRDRAGEQYF.

The chain couples TRBV7-9 to TRBJ2-7; 9 bases map to TRBD2. V was pared by 0 bases and J by 2 bases, with 2 bases of the junction left unmatched. From germline, CDR1 is SEHNR and CDR2 FQNEAQ (reference sequence). The CDR3 spans 15 residues. In DNA form, the CDR3 reads TGTGCCAGCAGCTTAGCGGCTAGCGGGGCCTACGAGCAGTACTTC. Its protein is CASSLAASGAYEQYF.

The V gene is TRBV5-1, the J gene TRBJ2-7; 8 positions agree with TRBD1. V trimming: 0 bases; J trimming: 8 bases; junction bases outside the gene matches: 13. CDR1 is SGHRS, CDR2 YFSETQ, per germline. The CDR3 covers 16 residues. CDR3 in DNA: TGCGCCAGCAGCTTGGGGCGGCAGGGGGCCGCTTCCAAGCAGTACTTC. Protein product: CASSLGRQGAASKQYF.